This note documents a single TCR beta chain sequence. This clone was seen a handful of times. Its antigen target is currently unknown. No much larger clonotype is one base removed from it; base qualities were not supplied. For sequencing of the TCRbeta CDR3 region, genomic DNA was extracted from the sorted cells. TCRbeta CDR3 regions were sequenced using the immunoSEQ Assay. The table comes from immuneACCESS by way of TCRdb, which keeps in-frame sequences with V and J called. Part of the clones is missing from these tables; in studies checked, under half for an unresolved V gene and the rest for unknown reasons. The sample includes tens of thousands of clones, with under 90% observed a single time. About 7% of the sample is in the top ten clones. This specimen comes from a study of OX40 agonist ivuxolimab in advanced cancers. Regarding the research as a whole: The costimulatory receptor OX40 (CD134) was targeted by ivuxolimab, a fully human IgG2 agonistic monoclonal antibody. A male proportion of 75% to 85% and a mean age of roughly 58 years, ranging from roughly 23 to 80, were recorded for the dose-escalation cohort. Intravenous ivuxolimab was administered to patients every 2 weeks at six dose levels: 0.01, 0.1, 0.3, 1.5, 3 and 10 mg/kg. The purpose of peripheral TCRbeta sequencing was to test whether ivuxolimab changed TCR sequence diversity and led to clonal T-cell expansion. Of the approximately 54 dose-escalation patients, hepatocellular carcinoma was present in some 19, melanoma in some 15, renal cell carcinoma in 9 and head and neck cancer in 9. The paper covers the monotherapy dose-escalation part of the phase I ivuxolimab trial, which included N of about 50 patients. Patients were allowed to have had prior anti-PD-1, anti-PD-L1 or anti-CTLA-4 therapy, and more than 30% of the dose-escalation patients had previously received checkpoint inhibitors. Partial responses occurred in three dose-escalation patients, of whom one had hepatocellular carcinoma and two had cutaneous melanoma. Beyond this particular receptor, the publication reports: Antigen specificity was not determined for the clonally expanded peripheral T cells. Low levels of normalized T-cell clonal expansion were also seen in some patients who did not respond. After ivuxolimab, more expanded clones were found on average in CD8+ T cells than in CD4+ T cells. Clonal expansion of both CD4+ and CD8+ blood T cells was observed from baseline to week 6 at doses 0.1 to 3.0 mg/kg. Partial responders in the 0.1-3.0 mg/kg groups had among the lowest normalized peripheral clonal expansion, especially among CD8+ T cells.

Relative to germline, V is missing 10 bases and J is missing 10 bases, with 7 bases of the junction outside any gene match. From cysteine to phenylalanine, the CDR3 is 12 amino acids long. The only DNA kept is the CDR3, 36 bases in frame from the first base. CDR1 and CDR2 are drawn from the germline V gene: SGHTA, FQGNSA. Patients with autoimmune disease history or receiving systemic immunosuppression were excluded from the trial. Peripheral blood for TCR sequencing was drawn from every dose cohort at baseline, at cycle 4 day 1 and at cycle 7 day 1. Samples were obtained from an open-label, multicenter, first-in-human phase I dose-escalation trial of ivuxolimab. Adults with locally advanced or metastatic head and neck squamous cell, hepatocellular, melanoma or renal cell carcinoma were enrolled in the trial. Before TCR sequencing, CD4+ and CD8+ T cells were separately sorted from peripheral blood.

The source is an adult with an advanced solid tumor such as melanoma, head and neck, liver or kidney cancer. Sequenced here: CD4+ or CD8+ T cells sorted from blood, sampled in a trial of the OX40 agonist ivuxolimab. The chain was built from TRBV7-2 and TRBJ1-6; TRBD1 agrees with 7 junctional bases. CDR3 sequence: CATRTGLSPLHF. The DNA is TGTGCCACAAGGACAGGCCTCTCACCCCTCCACTTT.